The 28 T cell receptor beta chains given below trace back to one sample, sequenced in a study of T cells in Graves' hyperthyroidism and ophthalmopathy. Amplified regions were TCR beta CDR3 sequences from RNA transcripts. A set of HTBI primers served as the primers for a first-round RT-PCR of the TCR CDR3. MiXCR was run by TCRdb on the multiplex PCR reads, yielding one entry per CDR3 protein. In the table there are more than 500,000 distinct CDR3 sequences, about 16% of which are singletons. The sequenced sample consisted of blood. The receptors originated from a woman aged 30 to 39 with Graves' ophthalmopathy.

The chain joins TRBV29-1 to TRBJ2-7; 9 positions match TRBD1. The CDR3 covers 14 residues. Trimming cost V 5 bases and J 6 bases; bases outside gene matches: 11. CDR1 and CDR2 from the germline V gene are SQVTM and ANQGSEA. The CDR3 DNA follows: TGCAGCGTTAAGAGAGACAGGGGGATGTTCGAGCAGTACTTC. Its translation: CSVKRDRGMFEQYF.

This clonotype was detected only a few times. The chain carries TRBV16 and TRBJ1-6; possibly TRBD1 for D (5 bases). The length of the CDR3 is 16 residues. Germline CDR1 and CDR2: KGHSY and FQNENV. The V end lost 4 bases, the J end lost 7 bases, and 17 bases lay between the germline ends. CDR3 amino acids: CASSRPGDGLNSPLHF. CDR3 bases: TGTGCCAGCAGCCGCCCCGGGGACGGACTAAATTCACCCCTCCACTTT. Using reference TRBV16 and TRBJ1-6 for the parts outside the CDR3, the full variable domain is GEEVAQTPKHLVRGEGQKAKLYCAPIKGHSYVFWYQQVLKNEFKFLISFQNENVFDETGMPKERFSAKCLPNSPCSLEIQATKLEDSAVYFCASSRPGDGLNSPLHFGNGTRLTVT.

The chain is built from TRBV7-9 and TRBJ1-2, with no clear D. V was clipped by 4 bases and J by 1 base, with 10 bases between them. The CDR3 totals 14 residues. CDR1 is SEHNR, CDR2 FQNEAQ, per germline (reference sequence). CDR3 coding DNA: TGTGCCAGCAGCTCAGACGGGAATAACTATGGCTACACCTTC. Amino acids: CASSSDGNNYGYTF. Full variable domain (outside the CDR3, taken from reference TRBV7-9 and TRBJ1-2): DTGVSQNPRHKITKRGQNVTFRCDPISEHNRLYWYRQTLGQGPEFLTYFQNEAQLEKSRLLSDRFSAERPKGSFSTLEIQRTEQGDSAMYLCASSSDGNNYGYTFGSGTRLTVV.

There are many counts of this clonotype. This CDR3 is CASSGTVGNTIYF. DNA for the CDR3: TGTGCCAGCAGCGGGACAGTTGGAAACACCATATATTTT. J is TRBJ1-3 and V is TRBV6-1, with 7 positions matching TRBD1. The CDR3 spans 13 residues. The junction had 2 bases not matched to a gene; V was cut back by 6 bases and J by 3 bases. CDR1 MNHNS and CDR2 SASEGT come from the germline V gene.

This clonotype was recorded a few times. The chain carries TRBV20-1 and TRBJ2-1, with unresolved D. V shed 3 bases and J shed 9 bases, with 12 bases lying between them. The CDR3 covers 12 residues. CDR1 DFQATT and CDR2 SNEGSKA come from the germline V gene (reference sequence). The CDR3 DNA reads as TGCAGTGCTAGTCGGCAGAAGAGTGAGCAGTTCTTC. Translating gives CSASRQKSEQFF.

The V call is TRBV7-2, the J call TRBJ1-3; 7 bases are a match to TRBD1. There are 17 residues in the CDR3. The V and J ends lost 6 bases and 0 bases, in that order; junction bases with no gene match: 11. Per the germline V gene, CDR1 is SGHTA and CDR2 is FQGNSA. CDR3 sequence reads: CASSPGTVSFSGNTIYF. CDR3 DNA sequence: TGTGCCAGCAGTCCTGGGACAGTCAGCTTCTCTGGAAACACCATATATTTT.

V is TRBV19 and J is TRBJ2-1; TRBD1 is a possible D gene (7 bases). The V end was cut by 7 bases, the J end by 7 bases, with 17 bases between. Germline V CDR1 and CDR2: LNHDA, SQIVND (reference sequence). CDR3 length: 14 amino acids. The CDR3 sequence: CASTGTLRGNEQFF. The CDR3 DNA reads as TGTGCCAGTACTGGGACTCTCAGGGGGAATGAGCAGTTCTTC. The full variable domain, rest sourced from reference TRBV19 and TRBJ2-1, is DGGITQSPKYLFRKEGQNVTLSCEQNLNHDAMYWYRQDPGQGLRLIYYSQIVNDFQKGDIAEGYSVSREKKESFPLTVTSAQKNPTAFYLCASTGTLRGNEQFFGPGTRLTVL.

This clonotype occurred a few times. This sequence joins TRBV5-6 and TRBJ2-7; D remains unclear. This CDR3 has 14 residues. Deletions cut 2 bases from V and 6 bases from J, with 15 bases between. Germline CDR1 is SGHDT and CDR2 is YYEEEE. The CDR3 sequence is CASSLIVGSGEQYF. CDR3 in DNA: TGTGCCAGCAGCTTAATCGTCGGCTCGGGCGAGCAGTACTTC.

This clonotype has ten or more counts. V usage is TRBV30 and J usage is TRBJ2-2; 8 bases agree with TRBD1. The V gene end was trimmed by 2 bases and the J gene end by 4 bases; junction bases not matched to a gene: 6. Germline CDR1 is GTSNPN and CDR2 is SVGIG (reference sequence). The length of the CDR3 is 15 residues. The CDR3 reads CAWSRRGRITGELFF. The CDR3 region has the DNA TGTGCCTGGAGTCGCAGGGGGCGAATCACCGGGGAGCTGTTTTTT.

This clonotype has just a few counts. A much more abundant neighbour one base away suggests this may be a read error. The J gene is TRBJ2-1, the V gene TRBV6-2 or TRBV6-3; the D is unclear. Germline loops: CDR1 MNHEY, CDR2 SVGEGT. This CDR3 is built from 13 residues. The DNA for the CDR3 is TGTGCCAGCAGTTACTCGGGGAACAATGAGCAGTCCTTC. This gives the protein CASSYSGNNEQSF.

CDR3 sequence (DNA): TGTGCCAGCAGCCTAAACGGGGTAGGGACTGAAGCTTTCTTT. Protein: CASSLNGVGTEAFF. The chain couples TRBV7-3 to TRBJ1-1; the D is unclear. Germline V gene lookup returns CDR1 SGHTA and CDR2 FQGTGA. The germline V and J ends were trimmed by 5 bases and 5 bases, with 15 bases remaining between them. There are 14 residues in the CDR3.

This clonotype was counted a few times. An end of the junction differs from the germline gene, which may be a read error. This chain joins TRBV29-1 and TRBJ2-1; 9 positions agree with TRBD2. Germline V gene lookup returns CDR1 SQVTM and CDR2 ANQGSEA. The CDR3 sequence is 14 residues long. CDR3 amino acids: CSVGGTSRYNEQLF. The DNA for the CDR3 is TGCAGCGTGGGGGGGACTAGCCGATACAATGAGCAGCTCTTC.

This clonotype was recorded at least ten times. The chain employs TRBV10-3 and TRBJ2-1; 13 bases agree with TRBD2. CDR1 and CDR2 (germline): ENHRY, SYGVKD. The CDR3 has 14 amino acids. V lost 7 bases to trimming and J lost 9 bases; unmatched junction nucleotides: 6. CDR3 DNA sequence: TGTGCCATCATCGGACTAGCGGGAGTAGGTGAGCAGTTCTTC. This encodes CAIIGLAGVGEQFF.

The rearrangement uses TRBV27 and TRBJ1-4; weak D call: TRBD1 (6 bases). Germline values: CDR1 MNHEY, CDR2 SMNVEV (reference sequence). With 5 bases removed from V and 6 bases from J, the gap between germline ends came to 22 bases. The CDR3 consists of 17 residues. The DNA for the CDR3 is TGTGCCAGCAGTGTAATTCGAGTACAGGGAGTAGATGAAAAACTGTTTTTT. Its protein is CASSVIRVQGVDEKLFF.

The chain carries TRBV20-1 and TRBJ2-7; D is possibly TRBD2 (6 bases). Trimming shortened V by 5 bases and J by 7 bases, and 18 bases separated the two germline ends. This CDR3 is built from 13 residues. The germline CDR1 and CDR2 sequences are DFQATT and SNEGSKA (reference sequence). This CDR3 reads CSARASEGWEQYF. The CDR3 region has the DNA TGCAGTGCTCGGGCTAGCGAAGGATGGGAGCAGTACTTC.

Comments on this clonotype: This may come from a read error, since a much larger clone is one base off. The V gene is TRBV30, the J gene TRBJ2-3; 8 nucleotides align to TRBD1. Trimming cost V 3 bases and J 2 bases; bases outside gene matches: 10. This CDR3 has 16 residues. In germline, CDR1 is GTSNPN, CDR2 SVGIG (reference sequence). CDR3 loop: CAWRDATGVVTDTQYF. The CDR3, as DNA: TGTGCCTGGAGGGACGCGACAGGGGTGGTCACAGATACGCAGTATTTT.

This clonotype was picked up many times. This CDR3 is CASSNSLGQGAYEQYF. In DNA, the CDR3 is TGTGCCAGCAGCAACTCCTTGGGACAGGGGGCGTACGAGCAGTACTTC. This chain links TRBV28 with TRBJ2-7; 12 positions match TRBD1. Germline lookup yields CDR1 MDHEN and CDR2 SYDVKM. After removal of 6 bases from V and 4 bases from J, the junction contained 10 bases not matched to a gene. The CDR3 spans 16 residues. Looking up the rest from reference TRBV28 and TRBJ2-7 gives the full variable domain: DVKVTQSSRYLVKRTGEKVFLECVQDMDHENMFWYRQDPGLGLRLIYFSYDVKMKEKGDIPEGYSVSREKKERFSLILESASTNQTSMYLCASSNSLGQGAYEQYFGPGTRLTVT.

In its sample, this clonotype was seen many times. V gene TRBV6-2 or TRBV6-3 combines with J gene TRBJ2-7, with D perhaps matching TRBD2 (5 bases). In germline, CDR1 is MNHEY, CDR2 SVGEGT. The CDR3 has 16 amino acids. Trimming removed 0 bases from V and 3 bases from J, with 15 bases in between. Written as DNA, the CDR3 is TGTGCCAGCAGTTACTCGAGGGCAGGAAAATTCTACGAGCAGTACTTC. This sequence encodes CASSYSRAGKFYEQYF.

This clonotype was found a few times. The V and J genes are TRBV20-1 and TRBJ2-7; D is possibly TRBD1 (6 bases). Per germline, CDR1 DFQATT and CDR2 SNEGSKA (reference sequence). This CDR3 contains 15 residues. Trimming removed 8 bases at V and 3 bases at J, with 23 bases between. CDR3 DNA sequence: TGCAGTTCCCTTAGCTCGGGAAGGGGGATCTACGAGCAGTACTTC. This translates into CSSLSSGRGIYEQYF.

This clonotype was recorded at least ten times. V is TRBV20-1 and J is TRBJ2-7; D is undetermined. The germline V gene has CDR1 DFQATT and CDR2 SNEGSKA (reference sequence). The CDR3 has 13 amino acids. Trimming left V 3 bases short and J 2 bases short, with 11 bases between. CDR3 nucleotide sequence: TGCAGTGCTAGGGCCGGGTTGACCTACGAGCAGTACTTC. Its protein is CSARAGLTYEQYF.

This clonotype was counted many times. This chain joins TRBV7-2 and TRBJ2-7; D remains unclear. In germline, CDR1 is SGHTA, CDR2 FQGNSA. V lost 0 bases and J 3 bases, leaving 9 bases between the germline ends. The CDR3 runs 14 residues. This CDR3 is CASSLASAGYEQYF. CDR3 nucleotides: TGTGCCAGCAGCTTAGCTAGTGCTGGCTACGAGCAGTACTTC.

This clonotype was seen a few times. V usage is TRBV4-1 and J usage is TRBJ2-3; D gene uncertain. V lost 4 bases and J lost 2, with 7 bases in between. The length of the CDR3 is 13 residues. Germline V gene lookup returns CDR1 MGHRA and CDR2 YSYEKL. CDR3 loop: CASSRQTTDTQYF. CDR3 bases: TGCGCCAGCAGCCGTCAAACCACAGATACGCAGTATTTT.

This clonotype was observed once. This may stem from a read error, because a much larger clone lies one nucleotide away. This chain links TRBV20-1 with TRBJ2-1, with 10 positions matching TRBD2. Gene TRBJ2-7 matches the end of the DNA better, so the J call may be wrong. Germline V lookup: CDR1 DFQATT, CDR2 SNEGSKA (reference sequence). This CDR3 is built from 15 residues. The chain's CDR3 is CSARDLAGDHNEQYF. CDR3 DNA sequence: TGCAGTGCTAGAGATCTAGCGGGGGATCACAATGAGCAGTACTTC.

The chain carries TRBV7-9 and TRBJ1-4, with no clear D. This CDR3 region has 13 residues. Trimming took off 3 bases at V and 7 bases at J, with 9 bases between the two ends. Germline lookup yields CDR1 SEHNR and CDR2 FQNEAQ (reference sequence). The CDR3 DNA sequence: TGTGCCAGCAGCTTGGTCCTAGGTGAAAAACTGTTTTTT. Protein product: CASSLVLGEKLFF.

This clonotype was seen a few times. The chain combines TRBV29-1 with TRBJ2-5; perhaps TRBD1 as D (7 bases). Germline CDR1 reads SQVTM; CDR2 reads ANQGSEA. Trimming cost V 3 bases and J 7 bases, with 18 bases left between them. The CDR3 length is 14 residues. In DNA, the CDR3 is TGCAGCGTTGAGGTACAGGAGGGGGCCGGGACCCAGTACTTC. It specifies CSVEVQEGAGTQYF.

The J gene is TRBJ2-1, the V gene TRBV5-1; D gene uncertain. This CDR3 spans 14 amino acids. In germline, CDR1 is SGHRS, CDR2 YFSETQ. The germline V and J ends were trimmed by 0 bases and 8 bases, with 12 bases remaining between them. The CDR3 loop reads CASSLEGPRDEQFF. In DNA, the CDR3 is TGCGCCAGCAGCTTGGAAGGGCCTAGGGATGAGCAGTTCTTC.

Regarding this clonotype: Just one base apart from a much larger clone, this may be a read error. The rearrangement links TRBV20-1 to TRBJ2-7; 11 bases match TRBD1. The CDR3 length is 15 residues. Germline loops: CDR1 DFQATT, CDR2 SNEGSKA (reference sequence). The CDR3 protein is CSARQYRDRGYEQCF. CDR3 nucleotide sequence: TGCAGTGCTAGACAATACCGGGACAGGGGGTACGAGCAGTGCTTC.

This clonotype was picked up many times. This chain connects TRBV30 to TRBJ1-2; D gene unclear. The CDR3 sequence is 14 residues long. Trimming removed 7 bases at V and 6 bases at J, with 21 bases between. Germline V lookup: CDR1 GTSNPN, CDR2 SVGIG (reference sequence). As DNA, the CDR3 is TGTGCCTTAACCCGGACCGTGGCGGGCCATGGCTACACCTTC. It is translated as CALTRTVAGHGYTF.